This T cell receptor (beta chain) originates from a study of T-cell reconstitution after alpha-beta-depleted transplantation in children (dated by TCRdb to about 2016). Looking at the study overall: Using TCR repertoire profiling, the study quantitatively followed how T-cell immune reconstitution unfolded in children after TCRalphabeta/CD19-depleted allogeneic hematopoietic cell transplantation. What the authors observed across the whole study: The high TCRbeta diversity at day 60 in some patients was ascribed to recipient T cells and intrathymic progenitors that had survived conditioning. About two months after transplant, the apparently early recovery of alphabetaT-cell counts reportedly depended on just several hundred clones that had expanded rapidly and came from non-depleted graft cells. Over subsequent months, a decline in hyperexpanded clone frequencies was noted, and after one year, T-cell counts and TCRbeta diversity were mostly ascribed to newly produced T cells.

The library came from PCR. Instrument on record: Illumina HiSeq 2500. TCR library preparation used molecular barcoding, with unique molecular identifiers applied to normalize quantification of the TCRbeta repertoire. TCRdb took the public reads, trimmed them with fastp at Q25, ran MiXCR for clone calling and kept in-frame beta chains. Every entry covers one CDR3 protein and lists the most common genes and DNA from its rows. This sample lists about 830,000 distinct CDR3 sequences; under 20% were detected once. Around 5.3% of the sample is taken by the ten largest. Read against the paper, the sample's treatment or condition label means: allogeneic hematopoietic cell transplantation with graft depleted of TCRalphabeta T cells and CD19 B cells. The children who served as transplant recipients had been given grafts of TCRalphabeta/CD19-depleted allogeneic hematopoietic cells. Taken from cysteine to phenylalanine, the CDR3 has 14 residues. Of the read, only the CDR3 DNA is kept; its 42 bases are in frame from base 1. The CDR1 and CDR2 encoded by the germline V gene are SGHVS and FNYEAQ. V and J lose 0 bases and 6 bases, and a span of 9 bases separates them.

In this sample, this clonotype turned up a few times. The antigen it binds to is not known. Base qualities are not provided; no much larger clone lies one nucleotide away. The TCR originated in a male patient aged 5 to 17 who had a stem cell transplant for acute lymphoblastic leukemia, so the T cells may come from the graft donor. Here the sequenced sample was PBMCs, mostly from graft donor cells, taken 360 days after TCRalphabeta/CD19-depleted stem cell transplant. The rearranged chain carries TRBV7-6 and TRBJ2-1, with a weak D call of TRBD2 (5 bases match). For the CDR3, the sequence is CASSLAAAGNEQFF. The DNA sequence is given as TGTGCCAGCAGCTTAGCCGCGGCGGGCAATGAGCAGTTCTTC. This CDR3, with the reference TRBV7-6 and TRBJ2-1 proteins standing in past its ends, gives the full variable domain GAGVSQSPRYKVTKRGQDVALRCDPISGHVSLYWYRQALGQGPEFLTYFNYEAQQDKSGLPNDRFSAERPEGSISTLTIQRTEQRDSAMYRCASSLAAAGNEQFFGPGTRLTVL.